The 13 T cell receptor beta chains in this list originate from one sample, sequenced in a study of blood T cell repertoires in COVID-19. TCRdb's copy holds only in-frame clones and misses some; the assay was immunoSEQ multiplex PCR. Among 80,000 to 100,000 clones listed, around 74% were seen once. Sequencing input: peripheral blood. The origin of the receptors is a man aged 70 or older with COVID-19, enrolled during active disease.

This clone was detected a few times. V usage is TRBV3-1 (or the pseudogene TRBV3-2) and J usage is TRBJ2-7, with D perhaps matching TRBD1 (6 bases). V was pared by 3 bases and J by 0 bases, with 12 bases between. This CDR3 is built from 15 residues. Germline V gives CDR1 LGHDT, CDR2 YNNKEL (reference sequence). CDR3 residues: CASSHYGQFSYEQYF. The CDR3 DNA is TGTGCCAGCAGCCACTACGGACAGTTCTCCTACGAGCAGTACTTC.

This sequence joins TRBV5-8 and TRBJ2-2; D gene uncertain. The germline V gene encodes CDR1 SGHTS and CDR2 YDEGEE. CDR3 length: 14 residues. V gave up 3 bases and J gave up 2 bases, with 8 bases separating them. The CDR3: CASSYEANTGELFF. Written as DNA, the CDR3 is TGTGCCAGCAGCTATGAGGCAAACACCGGGGAGCTGTTTTTT. Looking up the rest from reference TRBV5-8 and TRBJ2-2 gives the full variable domain: EAGVTQSPTHLIKTRGQQATLRCSPISGHTSVYWYQQALGLGLQFLLWYDEGEERNRGNFPPRFSGRQFPNYSSELNVNALELEDSALYLCASSYEANTGELFFGEGSRLTVL.

The chain recombines TRBV4-2 with TRBJ1-1; 9 positions match TRBD1. This CDR3 is 15 amino acids long. Germline loops: CDR1 LGHNA, CDR2 YNFKEQ. J gave up 5 bases and V 3 bases, and 7 bases lay outside the gene matches. For the CDR3, the DNA is TGTGCCAGCAGCCACCCAGACAGGGGGATGACTGAAGCTTTCTTT. Its protein product is CASSHPDRGMTEAFF.

The chain has TRBV7-2 and TRBJ2-1, with 7 bases identical to TRBD2. After removal of 5 bases from V and 9 bases from J, the junction contained 4 bases not matched to a gene. This CDR3 spans 12 amino acids. In germline, CDR1 is SGHTA, CDR2 FQGNSA. The CDR3 coding sequence is TGTGCCAGCAGCGGGAGGGGTTCTGAGCAGTTCTTC. Protein product: CASSGRGSEQFF.

This chain joins TRBV21-1 and TRBJ1-4; TRBD1 reflects the table's D call only, with no check against the DNA. TRBV21-1 is a known pseudogene. The CDR3 runs 17 residues. CDR3 sequence: CASSKEGIDRTGEKLFF. CDR3 nucleotide sequence: TGTGCCAGCAGCAAAGAAGGGATTGACAGAACCGGGGAAAAACTGTTTTTT.

The gene calls are TRBV7-2 and TRBJ2-1; D is uncertain. This CDR3 contains 14 residues. The germline gives CDR1 SGHTA, CDR2 FQGNSA. V was pared by 2 bases and J by 2 bases, with 7 bases between. The DNA of the CDR3 is TGTGCCAGCAGCTTAACAGATACCTACAATGAGCAGTTCTTC. This gives the protein CASSLTDTYNEQFF.

The CDR3 region has the DNA TGTGCCAGTAGAGGACTAGCGGGAACCGGGGAGCTGTTTTTT. Translation: CASRGLAGTGELFF. V gene TRBV6-4 combines with J gene TRBJ2-2; 12 positions agree with TRBD2. The trim removed 9 bases at V and 5 bases at J, leaving 4 bases unmatched. CDR1 MRHNA and CDR2 SNTAGT come from the germline V gene. CDR3 length: 14 amino acids.

The V call is TRBV28, the J call TRBJ1-1; D is undetermined. Trimming took off 5 bases at V and 11 bases at J, with 12 bases between the two ends. The CDR3 loop spans 11 amino acids. CDR1 MDHEN and CDR2 SYDVKM come from the germline V gene. DNA for the CDR3: TGTGCCAGCAGTCAGAACATGGCTGCTTTCTTT. As protein: CASSQNMAAFF.

The rearrangement uses TRBV30 and TRBJ1-1; TRBD1 aligns across 7 bases. The trim removed 4 bases at V and 5 bases at J, leaving 7 bases unmatched. Germline V gene data show CDR1 as GTSNPN and CDR2 as SVGIG (reference sequence). This CDR3 has 13 residues. The CDR3 spells CAWTPTGKTEAFF. DNA for the CDR3: TGTGCCTGGACTCCGACAGGGAAAACTGAAGCTTTCTTT.

V gene TRBV24-1 combines with J gene TRBJ2-7; 9 bases fit TRBD1. V was pared by 4 bases and J by 1 base, with 4 bases of the junction left unmatched. The CDR3 spans 15 residues. Germline V CDR1 and CDR2: KGHDR, SFDVKD. The CDR3: CATSETGTGSYEQYF. Written as DNA, the CDR3 is TGTGCCACCAGTGAGACCGGGACAGGGTCCTACGAGCAGTACTTC.

The chain joins TRBV10-3 to TRBJ1-5, with 10 bases lining up with TRBD1. This CDR3 is 15 amino acids long. V shed 4 bases, J shed 6 bases, and the junction held 6 bases outside the gene matches. The germline CDR1 and CDR2 sequences are ENHRY and SYGVKD. CDR3 amino acids: CAISGQGAVGQPQHF. The CDR3 nucleotides read TGTGCCATCAGTGGACAGGGGGCGGTCGGTCAGCCCCAGCATTTT.

This rearrangement joins TRBV2 to TRBJ2-1; TRBD2 agrees at 8 bases. The CDR3 totals 16 residues. Germline V gene lookup returns CDR1 SNHLY and CDR2 FYNNEI. V shed 5 bases, J shed 5 bases, and the junction held 11 bases outside the gene matches. Written as DNA, the CDR3 is TGTGCCAGCAGTAGTTTCGGAGTAGCGGGGAACAATGAGCAGTTCTTC. Protein: CASSSFGVAGNNEQFF. Full variable domain (missing parts from reference TRBV2 and TRBJ2-1): EPEVTQTPSHQVTQMGQEVILRCVPISNHLYFYWYRQILGQKVEFLVSFYNNEISEKSEIFDDQFSVERPDGSNFTLKIRSTKLEDSAMYFCASSSFGVAGNNEQFFGPGTRLTVL.

The V and J genes are TRBV28 and TRBJ2-7; TRBD1 aligns across 10 bases. The CDR3 has 15 residues. V trimming: 7 bases; J trimming: 6 bases; junction bases outside the gene matches: 12. In germline, CDR1 is MDHEN, CDR2 SYDVKM. The CDR3 nucleotides read TGTGCCAGCACTACCTTGGGACAGGGGTTCGCCGAGCAGTACTTC. Protein product: CASTTLGQGFAEQYF.